Described below is a single TCR beta chain sequence and its context. Authors' data handling: Quantification of nucleated cells was approximated via reference gene primer amplification. Only in-frame clones appear in the TCRdb table, and some are missing; sequencing was by immunoSEQ multiplex PCR. V, J and clone size reflect that table, while D and trimming were determined from the DNA. The sample includes 90,000 to 100,000 clones, about 85% seen only once; the top ten take 9.5% to 15%. These data are taken from a study of blood T cell repertoires in COVID-19. Overall study: Material from acute and convalescent COVID-19 was sourced from the United States, Italy and Spain. T cells, B-cell-depleted T cells, or PBMCs supplied cDNA or gDNA.

J was trimmed by 9 bases and V by 0 bases; bases with no gene match: 7. The germline CDR1 and CDR2 sequences are SGHAT and FQNNGV. The length of the CDR3 is 14 residues. Input material: peripheral blood. This chain joins TRBV11-2 and TRBJ2-5; 7 nucleotides line up with TRBD2. This receptor was taken from a human donor in a cohort sampled during active COVID-19. The CDR3 region has the DNA TGTGCCAGCAGCTTAGAAGTAGCGGGCGGGTCCCAGTACTTC. This codes for CASSLEVAGGSQYF.